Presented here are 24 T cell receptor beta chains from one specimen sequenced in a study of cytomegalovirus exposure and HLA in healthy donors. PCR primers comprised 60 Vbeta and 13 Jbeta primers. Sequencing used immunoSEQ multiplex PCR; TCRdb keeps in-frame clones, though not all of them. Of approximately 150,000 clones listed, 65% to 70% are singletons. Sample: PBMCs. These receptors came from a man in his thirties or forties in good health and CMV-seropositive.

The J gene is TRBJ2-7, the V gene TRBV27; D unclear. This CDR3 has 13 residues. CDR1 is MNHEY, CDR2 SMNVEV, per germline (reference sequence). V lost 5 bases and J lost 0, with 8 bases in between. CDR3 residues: CASSGSLSYEQYF. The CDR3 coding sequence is TGTGCCAGCAGTGGCAGTCTCTCCTACGAGCAGTACTTC.

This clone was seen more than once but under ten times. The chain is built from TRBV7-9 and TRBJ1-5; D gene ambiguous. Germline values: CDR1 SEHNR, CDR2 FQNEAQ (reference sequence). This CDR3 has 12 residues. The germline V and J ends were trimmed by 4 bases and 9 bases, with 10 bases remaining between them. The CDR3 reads CASSSDTRPQHF. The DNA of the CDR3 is TGTGCCAGCAGCTCCGACACTCGGCCCCAGCATTTT.

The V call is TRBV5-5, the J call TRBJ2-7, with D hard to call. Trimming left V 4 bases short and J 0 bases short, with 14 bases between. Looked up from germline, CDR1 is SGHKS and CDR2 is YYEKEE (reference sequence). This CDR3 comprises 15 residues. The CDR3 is CASSTGAVSSYEQYF. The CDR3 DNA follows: TGTGCCAGCAGCACTGGTGCGGTCTCCTCCTACGAGCAGTACTTC.

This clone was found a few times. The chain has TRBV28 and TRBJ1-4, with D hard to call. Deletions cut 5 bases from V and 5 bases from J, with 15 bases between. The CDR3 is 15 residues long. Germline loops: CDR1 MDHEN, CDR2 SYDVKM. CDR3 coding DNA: TGTGCCAGCAGTCCGCCGGGATTTATGAATGAAAAACTGTTTTTT. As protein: CASSPPGFMNEKLFF.

CDR3 region: CASSLGAGINTIYF. In DNA form, the CDR3 reads TGTGCCAGCAGCTTAGGCGCGGGGATAAACACCATATATTTT. V usage is TRBV7-8 and J usage is TRBJ1-3; no firm D call. V gave up 1 base and J gave up 6 bases, with 10 bases separating them. The CDR3 sequence is 14 residues long. Per germline, CDR1 SGHVS and CDR2 FQNEAQ. Combining the CDR3 with reference TRBV7-8 and TRBJ1-3 gives the whole variable domain GAGVSQSPRYKVAKRGQDVALRCDPISGHVSLFWYQQALGQGPEFLTYFQNEAQLDKSGLPSDRFFAERPEGSVSTLKIQRTQQEDSAVYLCASSLGAGINTIYFGEGSWLTVV.

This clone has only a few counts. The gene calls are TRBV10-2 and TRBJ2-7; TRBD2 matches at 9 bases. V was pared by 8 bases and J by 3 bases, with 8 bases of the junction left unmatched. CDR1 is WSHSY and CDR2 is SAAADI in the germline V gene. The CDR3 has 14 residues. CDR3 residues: CASASGTSIYEQYF. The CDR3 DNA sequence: TGCGCCAGCGCTTCCGGGACTAGCATCTACGAGCAGTACTTC.

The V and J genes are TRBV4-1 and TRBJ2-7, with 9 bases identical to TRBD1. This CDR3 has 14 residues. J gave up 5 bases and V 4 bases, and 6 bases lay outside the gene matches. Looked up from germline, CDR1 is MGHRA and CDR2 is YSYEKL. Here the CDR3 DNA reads TGCGCCAGCAGCCCAAGGACAGGGGCAAACGAGCAGTACTTC. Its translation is CASSPRTGANEQYF.

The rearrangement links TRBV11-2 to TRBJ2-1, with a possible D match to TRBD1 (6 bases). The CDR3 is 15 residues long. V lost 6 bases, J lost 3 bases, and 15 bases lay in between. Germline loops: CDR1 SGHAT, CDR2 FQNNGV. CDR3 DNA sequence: TGTGCCAGCAGAGGGACCAGGGGTTACTACAATGAGCAGTTCTTC. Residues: CASRGTRGYYNEQFF.

CDR3 sequence reads: CASSDLGTGNNEQFF. The CDR3 DNA is TGTGCCAGCAGCGACCTCGGGACAGGGAACAATGAGCAGTTCTTC. V usage is TRBV9 and J usage is TRBJ2-1; TRBD1 matches 9 bases. The J segment lost 5 bases and the V segment lost 3 bases, leaving 6 bases of the junction unmatched. Germline V gene data show CDR1 as SGDLS and CDR2 as YYNGEE. The CDR3 loop spans 15 amino acids.

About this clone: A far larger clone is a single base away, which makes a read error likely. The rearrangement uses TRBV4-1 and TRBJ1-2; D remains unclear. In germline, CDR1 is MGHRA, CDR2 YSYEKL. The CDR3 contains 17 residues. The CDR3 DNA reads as TGCGCCAGGAGCCAATTACCCTTCACAGAAGCTAACTATGGCTACACCTTC. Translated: CARSQLPFTEANYGYTF.

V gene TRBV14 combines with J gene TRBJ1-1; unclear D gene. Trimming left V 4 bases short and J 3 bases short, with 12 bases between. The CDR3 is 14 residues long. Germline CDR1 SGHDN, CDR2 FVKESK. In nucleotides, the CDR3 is TGTGCCAGCAGCCCCGGAGGAGGTGACACTGAAGCTTTCTTT. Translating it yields CASSPGGGDTEAFF.

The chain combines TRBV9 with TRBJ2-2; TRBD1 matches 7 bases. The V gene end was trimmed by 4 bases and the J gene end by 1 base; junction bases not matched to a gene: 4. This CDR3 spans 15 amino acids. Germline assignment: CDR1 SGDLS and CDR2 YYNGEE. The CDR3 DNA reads TGTGCCAGCAGCCCTCGGACAGGGAACACCGGGGAGCTGTTTTTT. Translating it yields CASSPRTGNTGELFF.

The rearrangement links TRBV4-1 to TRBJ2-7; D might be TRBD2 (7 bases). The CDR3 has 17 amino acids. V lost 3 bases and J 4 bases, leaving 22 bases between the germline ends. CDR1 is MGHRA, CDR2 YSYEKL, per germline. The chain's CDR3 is CASSHGPGGLAEYEQYF. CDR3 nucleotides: TGCGCCAGCAGCCACGGCCCCGGGGGGCTAGCTGAGTACGAGCAGTACTTC.

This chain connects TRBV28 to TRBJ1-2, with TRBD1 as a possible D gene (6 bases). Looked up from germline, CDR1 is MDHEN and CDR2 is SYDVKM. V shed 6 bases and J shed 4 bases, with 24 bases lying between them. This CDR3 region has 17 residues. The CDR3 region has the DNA TGTGCCAGCAGCCCATACGACAGGTTTCAGAAGTTCTATGGCTACACCTTC. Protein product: CASSPYDRFQKFYGYTF.

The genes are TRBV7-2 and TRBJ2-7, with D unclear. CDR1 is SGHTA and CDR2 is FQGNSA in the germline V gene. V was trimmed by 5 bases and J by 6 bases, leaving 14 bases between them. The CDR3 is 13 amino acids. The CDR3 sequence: CASSLQIASEQYF. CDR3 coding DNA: TGTGCCAGCAGCCTCCAGATAGCTTCCGAGCAGTACTTC.

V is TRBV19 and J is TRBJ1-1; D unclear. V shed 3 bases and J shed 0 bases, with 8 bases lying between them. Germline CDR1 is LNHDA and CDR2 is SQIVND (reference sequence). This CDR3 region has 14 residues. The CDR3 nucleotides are TGTGCCAGTAGTATTCGGGGTATGAACACTGAAGCTTTCTTT. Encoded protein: CASSIRGMNTEAFF. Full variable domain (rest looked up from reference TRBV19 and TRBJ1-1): DGGITQSPKYLFRKEGQNVTLSCEQNLNHDAMYWYRQDPGQGLRLIYYSQIVNDFQKGDIAEGYSVSREKKESFPLTVTSAQKNPTAFYLCASSIRGMNTEAFFGQGTRLTVV.

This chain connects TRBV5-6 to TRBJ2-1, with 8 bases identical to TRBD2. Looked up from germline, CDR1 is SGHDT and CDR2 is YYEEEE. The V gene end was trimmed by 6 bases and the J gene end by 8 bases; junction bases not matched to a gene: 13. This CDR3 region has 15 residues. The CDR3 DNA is TGTGCCAGCAACCTCGGGGAGCGGGAGTTCGATGAGCAGTTCTTC. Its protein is CASNLGEREFDEQFF.

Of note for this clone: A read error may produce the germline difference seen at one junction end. CDR3 sequence: CASSLAPWAGETQYF. CDR3 DNA sequence: TGTGCTAGCAGCTTAGCTCCGTGGGCAGGGGAGACCCAGTACTTC. V is TRBV7-7 and J is TRBJ2-5, with D perhaps matching TRBD1 (5 bases). The CDR3 is made up of 15 amino acids. CDR1 and CDR2 (germline): SSHAT, FNYEAQ (reference sequence).

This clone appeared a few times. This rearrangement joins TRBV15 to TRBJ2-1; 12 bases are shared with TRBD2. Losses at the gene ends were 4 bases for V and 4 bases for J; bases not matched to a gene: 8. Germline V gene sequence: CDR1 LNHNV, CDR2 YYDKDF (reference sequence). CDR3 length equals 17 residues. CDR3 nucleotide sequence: TGTGCCACCAGCAAACTAGCGGGAGGCCTAGAGTACAATGAGCAGTTCTTC. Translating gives CATSKLAGGLEYNEQFF.

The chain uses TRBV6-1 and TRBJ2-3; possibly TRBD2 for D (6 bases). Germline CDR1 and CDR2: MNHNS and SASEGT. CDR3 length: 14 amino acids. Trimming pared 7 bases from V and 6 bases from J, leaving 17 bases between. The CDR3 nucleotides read TGTGCCAGCACGGGGCGGGACCCCCCGGATACGCAGTATTTT. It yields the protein CASTGRDPPDTQYF.

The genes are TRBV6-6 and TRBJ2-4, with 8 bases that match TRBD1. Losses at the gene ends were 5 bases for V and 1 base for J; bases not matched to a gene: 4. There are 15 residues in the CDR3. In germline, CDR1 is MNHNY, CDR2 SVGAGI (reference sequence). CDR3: CASSTQGAAKNIQYF. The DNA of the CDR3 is TGTGCCAGCAGTACCCAGGGGGCGGCCAAAAACATTCAGTACTTC.

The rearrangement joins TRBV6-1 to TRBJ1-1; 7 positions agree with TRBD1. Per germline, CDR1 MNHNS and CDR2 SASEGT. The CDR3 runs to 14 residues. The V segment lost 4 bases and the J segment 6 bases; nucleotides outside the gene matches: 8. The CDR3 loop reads CASSVDRVSSEAFF. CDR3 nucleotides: TGTGCCAGCAGTGTAGACAGGGTCTCCTCTGAAGCTTTCTTT.

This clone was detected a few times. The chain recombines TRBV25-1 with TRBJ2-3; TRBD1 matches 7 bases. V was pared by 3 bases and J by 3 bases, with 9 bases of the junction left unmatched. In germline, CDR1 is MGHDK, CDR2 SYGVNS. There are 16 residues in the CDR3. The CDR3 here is CASSDFKGGATDTQYF. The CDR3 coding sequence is TGTGCCAGCAGTGATTTTAAAGGGGGCGCTACAGATACGCAGTATTTT.

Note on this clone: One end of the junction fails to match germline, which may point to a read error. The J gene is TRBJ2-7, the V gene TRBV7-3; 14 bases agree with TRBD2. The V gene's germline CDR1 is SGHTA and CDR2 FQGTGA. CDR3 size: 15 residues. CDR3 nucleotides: TGTGTCAGCAGCCGAGGGACTAGCGGGAGTACGAGGCAGTACTTC. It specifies CVSSRGTSGSTRQYF.